Sequencing of this T cell receptor beta chain was carried out in a study of blood T cell repertoires in COVID-19. Across the whole study: Both acute and convalescent COVID-19 samples were obtained from the United States, Italy and Spain. Sample material is recorded as cDNA or gDNA derived from T cells, B-cell-depleted T cells, or PBMCs.

Original processing methods: Estimates of nucleated cell counts were drawn from the amplification of reference gene primers. Sequencing used immunoSEQ multiplex PCR; TCRdb keeps in-frame clones, though not all of them. That table gives V, J and clone size, and the DNA gave D and trimming. The sample lists around 300,000 clones, about 82% occurring once. Sequenced sample: peripheral blood. This sequence was found in a human donor in a cohort sampled during active COVID-19.

Here the CDR3 reads CASSAQGAAEGYTF. CDR3 in DNA: TGTGCCAGCAGTGCACAGGGGGCGGCGGAGGGCTACACCTTC. This sequence joins TRBV6-4 and TRBJ1-2; 9 bases line up with TRBD1. J was trimmed by 8 bases and V by 4 bases; bases with no gene match: 8. The CDR3 covers 14 residues. Germline lookup yields CDR1 MRHNA and CDR2 SNTAGT.